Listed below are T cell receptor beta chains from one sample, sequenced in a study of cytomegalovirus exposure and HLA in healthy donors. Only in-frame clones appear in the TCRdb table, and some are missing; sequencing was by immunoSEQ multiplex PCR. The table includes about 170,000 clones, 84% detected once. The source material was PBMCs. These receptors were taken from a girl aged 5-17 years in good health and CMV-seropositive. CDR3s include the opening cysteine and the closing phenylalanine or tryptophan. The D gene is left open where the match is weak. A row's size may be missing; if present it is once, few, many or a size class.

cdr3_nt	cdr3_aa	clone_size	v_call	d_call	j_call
TGTGCCAGTGCCGATGAAGGCCTAGCGGGGTTATACACCGGGGAGCTGTTTTTT	CASADEGLAGLYTGELFF	few	TRBV2	TRBD2	TRBJ2-2
TGTGCCAGCAGCACTCGGGACACACAAAATGAAAAACTGTTTTTT	CASSTRDTQNEKLFF	-	TRBV9	-	TRBJ1-4
TGTGCCAGCAGCTTCGCAGGGCGAAATGAAAAACTGTTTTTT	CASSFAGRNEKLFF	once	TRBV7-9	-	TRBJ1-4
TGTGCCAGCAGTGCCGAACTGAACGCGAGCACAGATACGCAGTATTTT	CASSAELNASTDTQYF	-	TRBV2	-	TRBJ2-3
TGTGCCAGCAGGGGGGTGCGGGGACCCACCTACGAGCAGTACTTC	CASRGVRGPTYEQYF	-	TRBV27	-	TRBJ2-7
TGTGCCACCAGCAGAACCGGGACAGGACATCAGCCCCAGCATTTT	CATSRTGTGHQPQHF	-	TRBV15	TRBD1	TRBJ1-5
TGTGCCAGCACCTACTTACCGGGACAGGGGGTCACTGAAGCTTTCTTT	CASTYLPGQGVTEAFF	-	TRBV2	TRBD1	TRBJ1-1
TGTGCCAGTTGGACAGCCAACTATGGCTACACCTTC	CASWTANYGYTF	-	TRBV19	-	TRBJ1-2
TGTGCCAGCAGCGTCGGGACAACGGGAAACACCATATATTTT	CASSVGTTGNTIYF	few	TRBV11-2	-	TRBJ1-3
TGTGCCAGTAGTACCGGGGCGTATGGGGGCCTCGACGGCTACACCTTC	CASSTGAYGGLDGYTF	once	TRBV19	-	TRBJ1-2
TGTGCCAGCAGCGTGAAAGGACTAGCGGGGAGCACAGATACGCAGTATTTT	CASSVKGLAGSTDTQYF	-	TRBV9	TRBD2	TRBJ2-3
TGTGCCAGCAGCGTAGAAGCCGATAGAAACACCATATATTTT	CASSVEADRNTIYF	-	TRBV9	-	TRBJ1-3
TGCGCCAGCAGCTTGTTCCCGGACTATGGCTACACCTTC	CASSLFPDYGYTF	-	TRBV5-1	-	TRBJ1-2
TGTGCCATCAGTGAGACTCACACAGATACGCAGTATTTT	CAISETHTDTQYF	few	TRBV6-5	-	TRBJ2-3
TGTGCCTGGAGCGGGGGACGGAAGAACACTGAAGCTTTCTTT	CAWSGGRKNTEAFF	-	TRBV30	-	TRBJ1-1
TGTGCCAGCAGCTTCGTTTCTCAGGGTAGCACTGAAGCTTTCTTT	CASSFVSQGSTEAFF	-	TRBV7-8	-	TRBJ1-1
TGTGCCAGCAGGCTAGAGTACAGGGGCCTGAGGGCTGAAGCTTTCTTT	CASRLEYRGLRAEAFF	-	TRBV6-6	TRBD1	TRBJ1-1
TGTGCCAGCAGTGACACCAGGGGTGGGTCCTACAATGAGCAGTTCTTC	CASSDTRGGSYNEQFF	-	TRBV25-1	-	TRBJ2-1
TGTGCCACCAGCAGAGATACGGCGGGGTCGGGAGATACGCAGTATTTT	CATSRDTAGSGDTQYF	-	TRBV15	-	TRBJ2-3
TGTGCCTGGAACGGTGGGGGGGCCGGTCAGTACTTC	CAWNGGGAGQYF	-	TRBV30	-	TRBJ2-7
TGTGCCAGCAGCTCGACAGGGGCTTCGAATTCACCCCTCCACTTT	CASSSTGASNSPLHF	-	TRBV7-9	TRBD1	TRBJ1-6
TGTGCCAGCAGCTCGAAGTGGGGACTAGCGGGGGGTGCTAGCACAGATACGCAGTATTTT	CASSSKWGLAGGASTDTQYF	-	TRBV9	TRBD2	TRBJ2-3
TGTGCCAGTCGGACCTGGGGGGGAGCGGGGGGCACAGATACGCAGTATTTT	CASRTWGGAGGTDTQYF	-	TRBV19	TRBD2	TRBJ2-3
TGTGCCAGTAGTGTACAGGGATGGGCCTCCTACGAGCAGTACTTC	CASSVQGWASYEQYF	few	TRBV19	-	TRBJ2-7
TGTGCCAGCAGCCCGGGACAGGGGGCGCGAACTGAAGCTTTCTTT	CASSPGQGARTEAFF	-	TRBV9	TRBD1	TRBJ1-1
TGTGCCAGCAGCTTAGCGAGTAGATATAGGACTCCCCCTTACAATGAGCAGTTCTTC	CASSLASRYRTPPYNEQFF	-	TRBV7-8	-	TRBJ2-1
TGCAGCGTTGAAGATCACCCGGGGAACTTAAATGAGCAGTTCTTC	CSVEDHPGNLNEQFF	few	TRBV29-1	-	TRBJ2-1
TGTGCCTGGAATCCAGGGGGCCTTCCTGAAGCTTTCTTT	CAWNPGGLPEAFF	-	TRBV30	TRBD1	TRBJ1-1
TGTGCCAGCAGCCCCCCCCCAGGGGCGAACACTGAAGCTTTCTTT	CASSPPPGANTEAFF	-	TRBV13	-	TRBJ1-1
TGCAGCGTTTTAGGGGGGAACACTGAAGCTTTCTTT	CSVLGGNTEAFF	few	TRBV29-1	-	TRBJ1-1
TGCGCCAGCAGCCGAGACAGAAAACTGTTTTTT	CASSRDRKLFF	-	TRBV4-1	-	TRBJ1-4
TGTGCCAGCAGCCAATCGTTAGCGGGGGACAATGAGCAGTTCTTC	CASSQSLAGDNEQFF	-	TRBV16	TRBD2	TRBJ2-1
TGTGCCAGCATGAGGAATATGAACACTGAAGCTTTCTTT	CASMRNMNTEAFF	-	TRBV25-1	-	TRBJ1-1
TGTGCCAGCAGGGGGACAGGGGGCGCGGGAGGCTACACCTTC	CASRGTGGAGGYTF	-	TRBV6-1	TRBD1	TRBJ1-2
TGTGCCAGCAGTACGGGGGTCGGCTACACCTTC	CASSTGVGYTF	-	TRBV6-6	-	TRBJ1-2
TGTGCCAGCAGCGAGGACAGGGGTGATTACGAGCAGTACTTC	CASSEDRGDYEQYF	once	TRBV5-8	TRBD1	TRBJ2-7
TGTGCCAGCAGCGTAGGTCAGTACAATGAGCAGTTCTTC	CASSVGQYNEQFF	-	TRBV9	-	TRBJ2-1
TGTGCCAGCAGTGACCGTTATTCAACTAATGAAAAACTGTTTTTT	CASSDRYSTNEKLFF	-	TRBV25-1	-	TRBJ1-4
TGTGCCAGCAGTGACTCCGCGGGGGGGAACACCGGGGAGCTGTTTTTT	CASSDSAGGNTGELFF	few	TRBV6-4	TRBD2	TRBJ2-2
TGCGCCAGCAGCCAATCTGCGAGCTCCTACAATGAGCAGTTCTTC	CASSQSASSYNEQFF	many	TRBV4-1	-	TRBJ2-1
TGTGCCAGCTCACCTTGGGGGGAAGAGACCCAGTACTTC	CASSPWGEETQYF	-	TRBV18	-	TRBJ2-5
TGCGCCAGCCTGCAGGGACACCACTATTTCTCCTACGAGCAGTACTTC	CASLQGHHYFSYEQYF	-	TRBV23-1	-	TRBJ2-7
TGTGCCATCAGTGCGGCGGAAGGGGTGCAGAGCACCATATATTTT	CAISAAEGVQSTIYF	-	TRBV10-3	-	TRBJ1-3
TGTGCCAGCAGCTTAAAGCGCACTGAAGCTTTCTTT	CASSLKRTEAFF	-	TRBV7-8	-	TRBJ1-1
TGTGCCAGCAGCCCAGCCAGGGGAATTACGCCCTACGAGCAGTACTTC	CASSPARGITPYEQYF	-	TRBV14	-	TRBJ2-7
TGTGCCAGCAGTTTAGACTTCACTGGGGCCAACGTCCTGACTTTC	CASSLDFTGANVLTF	-	TRBV28	-	TRBJ2-6
TGCGCCAGCAGTCAAGAAGGCGGGACGCACTATAATCCTAACTATGGCTACACCTTC	CASSQEGGTHYNPNYGYTF	-	TRBV4-1	-	TRBJ1-2
TGCGCCAGCAGCCAAGATTTTCGTATCCCTAACTATGGCTACACCTTC	CASSQDFRIPNYGYTF	-	TRBV4-1	-	TRBJ1-2
TGTGCCAGCAGCAGAGGTCGGGACAGGGGTGCCGGGGAGCTGTTTTTT	CASSRGRDRGAGELFF	-	TRBV21-1	-	TRBJ2-2
TGTGCCAGCAGCTTAGCTCCGACAGGGAGTTCCTATGGCTACACCTTC	CASSLAPTGSSYGYTF	-	TRBV7-6	TRBD1	TRBJ1-2
TGTGCCAGCAGGGAGCAGGGGTTTCGTACTTTCGGAGACGAAAAACTGTTTTTT	CASREQGFRTFGDEKLFF	-	TRBV27	-	TRBJ1-4